The 14 T cell receptor beta chains in this list originate from one sample, sequenced in a study of T-cell reconstitution after alpha-beta-depleted transplantation in children. A library of TCRbeta sequences, prepared with unique molecular identifiers, was generated. MiXCR, run by TCRdb on the PCR reads, gives a single entry per CDR3 protein. Of 200,000 to 250,000 distinct CDR3 sequences in the sample, roughly 8.2% were seen once. Specimen: PBMCs, mostly from graft donor cells, collected 180 days after TCRalphabeta/CD19-depleted stem cell transplant. The receptors here all came from a male patient between 10 and 17 years old who had a stem cell transplant for acute lymphoblastic leukemia, so the T cells may come from the graft donor.

In its sample, this clonotype was seen a few times. The chain employs TRBV28 and TRBJ2-1; possible D gene TRBD1, 6 bases. CDR1 and CDR2 from the germline V gene are MDHEN and SYDVKM. Trimming stripped 6 bases from V and 4 bases from J, with 19 bases between. The CDR3 has 16 amino acids. The CDR3 DNA reads as TGTGCCAGCAGCTTTTCCACGGACAGTTGGTACAATGAGCAGTTCTTC. This codes for CASSFSTDSWYNEQFF.

This clonotype came up many times. The genes are TRBV7-3 and TRBJ1-1, with D unresolved. V lost 1 base and J 4 bases, leaving 10 bases between the germline ends. CDR1 and CDR2 (germline): SGHTA, FQGTGA. CDR3 length equals 14 residues. CDR3 in amino acids: CASSLSSGSTEAFF. The CDR3, as DNA: TGTGCCAGCAGCTTAAGCAGCGGGAGCACTGAAGCTTTCTTT.

This clonotype was recorded many times. The chain combines TRBV12-3 or TRBV12-4 with TRBJ2-7; 7 bases line up with TRBD1. The CDR3 consists of 15 residues. J lost 0 bases, V lost 5 bases, and 7 bases had no gene match. The CDR3 sequence is CASSPGQASSYEQYF. The CDR3 nucleotides read TGTGCCAGCAGTCCAGGACAGGCCAGCTCCTACGAGCAGTACTTC.

Ten or more counts support this clonotype. The chain has TRBV4-3 and TRBJ2-1; D may be TRBD1 (6 bases). There are 15 residues in the CDR3. Germline V gene lookup returns CDR1 LGHNA and CDR2 YSLEER. Trimming left V 0 bases short and J 6 bases short, with 12 bases between. DNA for the CDR3: TGCGCCAGCAGCCAAGAGGCAGGGGATCGCAATGAGCAGTTCTTC. Its translation is CASSQEAGDRNEQFF.

There are many counts of this clonotype. This chain links TRBV9 with TRBJ2-5; D gene unclear. The germline gives CDR1 SGDLS, CDR2 YYNGEE. CDR3 length: 13 amino acids. Trimming took 1 base from V and 4 from J, leaving 8 bases between them. CDR3 coding DNA: TGTGCCAGCAGCGTAAATGGGGTAGAGACCCAGTACTTC. Its protein is CASSVNGVETQYF.

The sample holds many counts of this clonotype. V gene TRBV4-1 combines with J gene TRBJ2-1; TRBD1 agrees at 9 bases. The CDR3 consists of 17 residues. Germline trimming cut 4 bases from V and 2 bases from J; bases unmatched to any gene: 9. The germline gives CDR1 MGHRA, CDR2 YSYEKL. The CDR3 nucleotides are TGCGCCAGCAGCCTGACGGGGACAGGGACCACCTACAATGAGCAGTTCTTC. Its translation is CASSLTGTGTTYNEQFF.

This clonotype was seen ten or more times. The genes are TRBV24-1 and TRBJ2-1; TRBD2 matches 9 bases. The length of the CDR3 is 16 residues. Germline V lookup: CDR1 KGHDR, CDR2 SFDVKD. The V and J ends lost 3 bases and 1 base, in that order; junction bases with no gene match: 3. The CDR3 nucleotides read TGTGCCACCAGTGATCGTAGCGGGGGTTCCTACAATGAGCAGTTCTTC. Amino acid sequence: CATSDRSGGSYNEQFF.

This clonotype was counted at least ten times. The V call is TRBV4-2, the J call TRBJ1-4; 9 bases match TRBD1. Per germline, CDR1 LGHNA and CDR2 YNFKEQ. This CDR3 has 16 amino acids. J gave up 3 bases and V 2 bases, and 4 bases lay outside the gene matches. The CDR3, as DNA: TGTGCCAGCAGCCAACCACAGGGGGCGTCTAATGAAAAACTGTTTTTT. It specifies CASSQPQGASNEKLFF.

This clonotype was recorded many times. The chain is built from TRBV6-5 and TRBJ2-7; tentatively, D is TRBD2 (5 bases). Germline V CDR1 and CDR2: MNHEY, SVGAGI. Trimming removed 7 bases from V and 3 bases from J, with 10 bases in between. This CDR3 comprises 12 residues. CDR3 region: CASTNGIYEQYF. The CDR3 DNA sequence: TGTGCCAGCACAAACGGGATCTACGAGCAGTACTTC.

This clonotype was seen repeatedly, ten times or more. The rearrangement uses TRBV25-1 and TRBJ1-6; the D is unclear. CDR3 size: 13 residues. CDR1 and CDR2 (germline): MGHDK, SYGVNS. V was pared by 8 bases and J by 1 base, with 6 bases between. CDR3 DNA: TGTGCCAGCGGTCCTTCCTATAATTCACCCCTCCACTTT. As protein: CASGPSYNSPLHF.

This clonotype occurred many times. This chain connects TRBV5-4 to TRBJ2-7; D uncertain. Deletions cut 0 bases from V and 1 base from J, with 14 bases between. CDR3 length equals 16 residues. CDR1 and CDR2 from the germline V gene are SGHNT and YYREEE (reference sequence). Here the CDR3 reads CASSLDLYEKSYEQYF. The DNA for the CDR3 is TGTGCCAGCAGCTTGGATCTGTACGAAAAGTCCTACGAGCAGTACTTC.

The chain employs TRBV18 and TRBJ1-2, with D perhaps TRBD1 (6 bases). The V end lost 3 bases, the J end lost 6 bases, and 17 bases lay between the germline ends. This CDR3 has 15 residues. Germline assignment: CDR1 KGHSH and CDR2 LQKENI. CDR3 loop: CASSPRQDVYHGYTF. In DNA, the CDR3 is TGTGCCAGCTCACCGAGACAGGACGTGTATCATGGCTACACCTTC. The variable domain in full, with the rest retrieved from reference TRBV18 and TRBJ1-2, is NAGVMQNPRHLVRRRGQEARLRCSPMKGHSHVYWYRQLPEEGLKFMVYLQKENIIDESGMPKERFSAEFPKEGPSILRIQQVVRGDSAAYFCASSPRQDVYHGYTFGSGTRLTVV.

In this sample, this clonotype turned up many times. The chain links TRBV5-1 to TRBJ2-2, with 9 bases identical to TRBD1. Germline V gene lookup returns CDR1 SGHRS and CDR2 YFSETQ. The CDR3 totals 14 residues. V shed 5 bases and J 8 bases; nucleotides not matched to a gene: 7. Written as DNA, the CDR3 is TGCGCCAGCAGGTTCGGGACAGGGACGGGGGAGCTGTTTTTT. Amino acids: CASRFGTGTGELFF.

This clonotype was seen at least ten times. This chain connects TRBV11-3 to TRBJ2-1; 9 bases line up with TRBD1. V was pared by 5 bases and J by 6 bases, with 8 bases of the junction left unmatched. Germline V gene sequence: CDR1 SGHNT, CDR2 YENEEA. This CDR3 is built from 15 residues. This chain's CDR3 is CASSPTGTGINEQFF. Written as DNA, the CDR3 is TGTGCCAGCAGCCCAACCGGGACAGGGATCAATGAGCAGTTCTTC. The full variable domain, completed using reference TRBV11-3 and TRBJ2-1, is EAGVVQSPRYKIIEKKQPVAFWCNPISGHNTLYWYLQNLGQGPELLIRYENEEAVDDSQLPKDRFSAERLKGVDSTLKIQPAELGDSAVYLCASSPTGTGINEQFFGPGTRLTVL.